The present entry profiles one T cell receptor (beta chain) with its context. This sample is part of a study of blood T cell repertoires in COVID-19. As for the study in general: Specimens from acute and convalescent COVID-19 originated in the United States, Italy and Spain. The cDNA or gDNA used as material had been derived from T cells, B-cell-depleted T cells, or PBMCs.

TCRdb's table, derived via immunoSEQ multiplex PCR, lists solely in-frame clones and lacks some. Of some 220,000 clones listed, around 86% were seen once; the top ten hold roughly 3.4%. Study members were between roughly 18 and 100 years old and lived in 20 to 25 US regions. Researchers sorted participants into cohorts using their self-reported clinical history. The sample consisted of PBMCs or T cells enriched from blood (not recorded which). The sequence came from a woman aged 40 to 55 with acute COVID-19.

This CDR3 is CASSLGPNEKLFF. In DNA form, the CDR3 reads TGTGCCAGCAGCTTAGGGCCTAATGAAAAACTGTTTTTT. The V call is TRBV7-9, the J call TRBJ1-4, with D uncertain. There are 13 residues in the CDR3. Germline CDR1 reads SEHNR; CDR2 reads FQNEAQ (reference sequence). V was cut by 1 base and J by 3 bases, with 3 bases left in between. The variable domain in full, with the rest retrieved from reference TRBV7-9 and TRBJ1-4, is DTGVSQNPRHKITKRGQNVTFRCDPISEHNRLYWYRQTLGQGPEFLTYFQNEAQLEKSRLLSDRFSAERPKGSFSTLEIQRTEQGDSAMYLCASSLGPNEKLFFGSGTQLSVL.